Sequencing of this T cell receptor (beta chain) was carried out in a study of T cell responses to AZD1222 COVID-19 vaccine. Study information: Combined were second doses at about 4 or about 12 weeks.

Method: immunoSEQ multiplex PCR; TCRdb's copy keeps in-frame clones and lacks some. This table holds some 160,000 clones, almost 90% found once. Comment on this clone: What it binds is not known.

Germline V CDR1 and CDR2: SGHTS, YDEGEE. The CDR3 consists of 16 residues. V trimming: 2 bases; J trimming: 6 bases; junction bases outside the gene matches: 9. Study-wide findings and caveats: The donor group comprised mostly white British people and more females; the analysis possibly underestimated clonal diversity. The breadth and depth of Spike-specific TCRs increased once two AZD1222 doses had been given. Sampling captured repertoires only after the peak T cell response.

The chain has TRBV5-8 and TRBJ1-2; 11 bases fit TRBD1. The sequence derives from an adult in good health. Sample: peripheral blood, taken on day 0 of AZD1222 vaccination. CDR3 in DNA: TGTGCCAGCAGCTTTCTGGCCGGACAGGGGGCTAATGGCTACACCTTC. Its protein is CASSFLAGQGANGYTF.